This is a list of T cell receptor beta chains from one sample in a study of cytomegalovirus exposure and HLA in healthy donors. Profiled with immunoSEQ multiplex PCR; TCRdb holds only in-frame clones, not every one. Of roughly 100,000 clones detected, 70% to 90% appear once; the ten largest clones hold roughly 4%. The specimen sequenced was PBMCs. The receptor source for this set is a woman younger than 30 in good health and CMV-seropositive. The CDR3 runs from the conserved cysteine through the conserved F or W. The D gene is left open where the match is weak. The size field is filled for only some rows; it gives once, few, many or a size class.

clone size: .; V gene: TRBV6-6; D gene: .; J gene: TRBJ1-1; CDR3 protein: CASRPGQMAEAFF; CDR3 DNA: TGTGCCAGCCGCCCCGGACAGATGGCTGAAGCTTTCTTT
clone size: .; V gene: TRBV7-9; D gene: TRBD1; J gene: TRBJ1-2; CDR3 protein: CASREGQEPNYGYTF; CDR3 DNA: TGTGCCAGCAGAGAAGGACAGGAACCTAACTATGGCTACACCTTC
clone size: .; V gene: TRBV9; D gene: .; J gene: TRBJ1-2; CDR3 protein: CASSAGREDYGYTF; CDR3 DNA: TGTGCCAGCAGCGCAGGCAGAGAAGACTATGGCTACACCTTC
clone size: .; V gene: TRBV15; D gene: .; J gene: TRBJ2-3; CDR3 protein: CATSRPSGYRSTQYF; CDR3 DNA: TGTGCCACCAGCAGACCCAGCGGCTACCGTTCTACGCAGTATTTT
clone size: few; V gene: TRBV14; D gene: .; J gene: TRBJ1-1; CDR3 protein: CASSQGGGGRMNTEAFF; CDR3 DNA: TGTGCCAGCAGCCAAGGCGGCGGGGGGCGGATGAACACTGAAGCTTTCTTT
clone size: .; V gene: TRBV7-9; D gene: .; J gene: TRBJ2-1; CDR3 protein: CASSRVEEIYNEQFF; CDR3 DNA: TGTGCCAGCAGCCGCGTGGAGGAAATTTACAATGAGCAGTTCTTC
clone size: .; V gene: TRBV6-1; D gene: .; J gene: TRBJ1-1; CDR3 protein: CASSDSPPGNTEAFF; CDR3 DNA: TGTGCCAGCTCCGACTCACCCCCGGGGAACACTGAAGCTTTCTTT
clone size: .; V gene: TRBV7-9; D gene: .; J gene: TRBJ1-4; CDR3 protein: CASSFTTPSGEKLFF; CDR3 DNA: TGTGCCAGCAGCTTCACCACGCCCTCGGGTGAAAAACTGTTTTTT
clone size: .; V gene: TRBV6-1; D gene: .; J gene: TRBJ1-6; CDR3 protein: CASSLGPYNSPLHF; CDR3 DNA: TGTGCCAGCAGTCTCGGTCCGTATAATTCACCCCTCCACTTT
clone size: many; V gene: TRBV6-1; D gene: .; J gene: TRBJ2-1; CDR3 protein: CASSEQGGDPYNEQFF; CDR3 DNA: TGTGCCAGCAGTGAACAAGGGGGGGATCCCTACAATGAGCAGTTCTTC
clone size: .; V gene: TRBV4-1; D gene: .; J gene: TRBJ2-3; CDR3 protein: CASSHRVLEVDTQYF; CDR3 DNA: TGCGCCAGCAGCCATAGGGTTTTGGAGGTGGATACGCAGTATTTT
clone size: .; V gene: TRBV7-6; D gene: TRBD2; J gene: TRBJ2-7; CDR3 protein: CASSPQRGDYEQYF; CDR3 DNA: TGTGCCAGCAGCCCCCAGCGGGGGGACTACGAGCAGTACTTC
clone size: once; V gene: TRBV5-1; D gene: .; J gene: TRBJ2-7; CDR3 protein: CASSNHRSRTYEQYF; CDR3 DNA: TGCGCCAGCAGCAATCACAGGAGTAGGACCTACGAGCAGTACTTC
clone size: .; V gene: TRBV5-1; D gene: TRBD2; J gene: TRBJ2-5; CDR3 protein: CASSSGLAGVQETQYF; CDR3 DNA: TGCGCCAGCAGCTCCGGACTAGCGGGCGTGCAAGAGACCCAGTACTTC
clone size: once; V gene: TRBV4-1; D gene: TRBD2; J gene: TRBJ2-5; CDR3 protein: CASRPLAAIQETQYF; CDR3 DNA: TGCGCCAGCCGCCCCCTAGCGGCGATCCAAGAGACCCAGTACTTC
clone size: .; V gene: TRBV5-4; D gene: .; J gene: TRBJ1-1; CDR3 protein: CASGPWGGLSAEAFF; CDR3 DNA: TGTGCCAGCGGACCATGGGGGGGCCTAAGCGCTGAAGCTTTCTTT
clone size: once; V gene: TRBV5-1; D gene: TRBD1; J gene: TRBJ2-5; CDR3 protein: CASSSHGQGEGETQYF; CDR3 DNA: TGCGCCAGCAGCAGCCACGGACAGGGCGAGGGGGAGACCCAGTACTTC
clone size: few; V gene: TRBV13; D gene: .; J gene: TRBJ2-5; CDR3 protein: CASSSLPGLLYF; CDR3 DNA: TGTGCCAGCAGCTCACTGCCGGGACTCCTGTACTTC
clone size: .; V gene: TRBV10-1; D gene: .; J gene: TRBJ2-7; CDR3 protein: CASMRSSYEQYF; CDR3 DNA: TGCGCCAGCATGCGGAGCTCCTACGAGCAGTACTTC
clone size: .; V gene: TRBV5-1; D gene: TRBD1; J gene: TRBJ2-3; CDR3 protein: CASSEGAGTDTQYF; CDR3 DNA: TGCGCCAGCAGCGAGGGGGCCGGCACAGATACGCAGTATTTT
clone size: .; V gene: TRBV28; D gene: .; J gene: TRBJ1-2; CDR3 protein: CASSFPQGRDYGYTF; CDR3 DNA: TGTGCCAGCAGTTTTCCCCAGGGGCGGGACTATGGCTACACCTTC
clone size: .; V gene: TRBV27; D gene: .; J gene: TRBJ1-5; CDR3 protein: CASSSRAGDQPQHF; CDR3 DNA: TGTGCCAGCAGTTCGAGGGCGGGGGATCAGCCCCAGCATTTT
clone size: once; V gene: TRBV19; D gene: .; J gene: TRBJ2-3; CDR3 protein: CASGQGNGDTQYF; CDR3 DNA: TGTGCCAGTGGGCAGGGGAATGGGGATACGCAGTATTTT
clone size: .; V gene: TRBV29-1; D gene: .; J gene: TRBJ1-1; CDR3 protein: CSVATGSTEAFF; CDR3 DNA: TGCAGCGTTGCCACAGGCAGCACTGAAGCTTTCTTT
clone size: .; V gene: TRBV7-3; D gene: .; J gene: TRBJ2-1; CDR3 protein: CASSTTPDEQFF; CDR3 DNA: TGTGCCAGCAGCACAACACCCGATGAGCAGTTCTTC
clone size: .; V gene: TRBV7-8; D gene: .; J gene: TRBJ2-1; CDR3 protein: CASSLDGGANNEQFF; CDR3 DNA: TGTGCCAGCAGCTTAGACGGAGGGGCGAACAATGAGCAGTTCTTC
clone size: .; V gene: TRBV2; D gene: .; J gene: TRBJ2-1; CDR3 protein: CASSEFSGLNEQFF; CDR3 DNA: TGTGCCAGCAGTGAGTTCAGCGGCCTTAATGAGCAGTTCTTC
clone size: .; V gene: TRBV11-2; D gene: .; J gene: TRBJ1-2; CDR3 protein: CASSLDLWGPKEGYTF; CDR3 DNA: TGTGCCAGCAGCTTAGATCTATGGGGGCCCAAGGAGGGCTACACCTTC